The entry that follows covers one T cell receptor (beta chain) sequence. This clonotype was seen only a few times. No antigen is known for it. Base qualities are not provided; no much larger clone lies one nucleotide away. V loses 1 base of germline sequence and J loses 8 bases, and the interval between the two ends is 12 bases. Inclusive of the bounding cysteine and phenylalanine, the CDR3 is 14 residues long. Here the CDR3 DNA is all that survives: 42 bases in frame from base 1. CDR1 and CDR2 (SGHTA, FQGNSA) derive from the germline V gene. Synthesis of TCR cDNA relied on 5'RACE template switching, a step that introduced a universal primer site along with unique molecular identifiers. cDNA synthesis was primed from both the TCR alpha and TCR beta constant segments. Library amplification involved two PCR steps, and the second step added sample barcodes and sequencing adapters. Sequencing of the libraries was done on either Illumina HiSeq 2500 (2x100 bp) or NovaSeq (2x150 bp). The paper's data handling went like this. Demultiplexing of reads and collapsing into UMI consensus sequences were performed with MIGEC, and V(D)J alignment was carried out with MiXCR. Vaccine-responding clonotypes were defined with edgeR using replicate PBMC samples, requiring FDR below 0.01 and a log2 fold change above 5 up to day 15. Each bulk clonotype received a CD4 or CD8 identity based on whether the sequenced CD4 or CD8 repertoire contained that clonotype at higher abundance. TCRdb trimmed the raw reads at Q25, called clones with MiXCR and kept productive beta chains. All rows with the same CDR3 protein become a single entry with the most common DNA and genes. The V and J calls reflect TCRdb's pipeline rather than the authors' work. For this sample there are 550,000 or so distinct CDR3 sequences; over 15% appear just once. The ten largest account for roughly an eighth of the sample.

The data belong to a study of T cells after yellow fever vaccination (dated by TCRdb to the late 2010s). Notes on the research overall: The SMART-Seq v4 Ultra Low Input RNA kit was used to prepare libraries from fractions with low cell numbers. Bulk TCR alpha and beta repertoires were sequenced longitudinally to track T-cell clones before and after primary and booster YFV17D yellow fever vaccination. The cohort comprised two healthy male donors, one aged 18 to 30 and one aged 30 to 39 years. Blood was drawn at multiple timepoints before and after primary and secondary immunization, with bulk PBMC replicates and cell subsets isolated.

The paper's findings and limits, for the study overall: The secondary T-cell response was weaker than the primary response but faster, peaking on day 5 instead of day 15. Because the study included only a couple of donors, the extent to which the findings can be generalized is limited. Most clones expanded after primary vaccination (approximately 95% of CD4 and approximately 90% of CD8) were re-detected after the booster, suggesting that broad memory maintenance occurred. A small fraction of clonotypes appeared in both the CD4 and CD8 compartments, likely as a result of convergent recombination. Computational filtering was required because FACS-sorted repertoires could contain abundant contaminating clonotypes from the bulk population.

The treatment or condition label here, explained by the study, means: live attenuated yellow fever vaccine strain. Two biological replicates of bulk PBMCs were collected at each blood-draw timepoint. A standard Ficoll-Paque protocol was used to isolate PBMCs from peripheral blood. RNA was extracted with TriZol from bulk PBMCs, CD4 and CD8 fractions, and dextramer-positive and dextramer-negative fractions. The rearrangement combines TRBV7-2 with TRBJ2-1, with an unclear D gene assignment. The specimen comprised PBMCs, sampled 15 days after the yellow fever booster vaccination. The source of this sequence is a man aged 30 to 45 who received the YFV17D yellow fever vaccine. For the CDR3, the sequence is CASSLESLVHEQFF. At the DNA level, the sequence is TGTGCCAGCAGCTTAGAATCCTTGGTACATGAGCAGTTCTTC.